The clone carrying this TCR beta chain was picked up many times. The sample comes from a study of human T cells and chemical hapten exposure. Time point meaning: pre-sensitization, week 0. Treatment in this sample: therapeutic diphenylcyclopropenone sensitization with weekly scalp DPC. Study processing details: Per-sample TCR counts ranged from 23,224 to 690,600, median roughly 87,000. TCRdb re-derived calls from the RACE reads in MiXCR, one entry per CDR3 protein. The V and J calls were not made by the authors but by TCRdb's processing. The repertoire has roughly 100,000 distinct CDR3 sequences, 11% of them found once; the top ten carry 3.1%. The sample consisted of whole blood, taken in connection with sensitization to the hapten diphenylcyclopropenone (DPC). The receptor was derived from a woman between 55 and 75 years old with alopecia areata. Some clones in this sample may be carry-over from other donors' samples.

CDR3 sequence reads: CASSLGQTNTEAFF. CDR3 DNA sequence: TGTGCCAGCAGCTTAGGTCAGACAAACACTGAAGCTTTCTTT. The chain links TRBV7-9 to TRBJ1-1, with D uncertain. Trimming cost V 1 base and J 2 bases, with 8 bases left between them. Germline CDR1 SEHNR, CDR2 FQNEAQ (reference sequence). This CDR3 region has 14 residues.